The 6 T cell receptor beta chains in this list originate from one sample, sequenced in a study of T-cell reconstitution after alpha-beta-depleted transplantation in children. A TCRbeta library incorporating unique molecular identifiers was prepared. One entry per CDR3 protein results from TCRdb running MiXCR on the PCR reads. The sample lists some 95,000 distinct CDR3 sequences, about 25% seen once, with 20% to 25% in the top ten. Material: PBMCs, obtained before TCRalphabeta/CD19-depleted stem cell transplant. The receptor set was obtained from a boy aged 2-15 years with acute lymphoblastic leukemia, due to receive a stem cell transplant.

The CDR3 sequence: CASSSYVGHNEAFF. The DNA for the CDR3 is TGTGCCAGCAGCTCCTATGTCGGACACAATGAAGCTTTCTTT. The chain couples TRBV11-2 to TRBJ1-1; D is perhaps TRBD1 (5 bases). V lost 4 bases, J lost 7 bases, and 16 bases lay in between. The CDR3 contains 14 residues. CDR1 is SGHAT and CDR2 is FQNNGV in the germline V gene.

V gene TRBV2 combines with J gene TRBJ1-6; tentative D call: TRBD1 (6 bases). There are 15 residues in the CDR3. Germline-derived CDR1 and CDR2 are SNHLY and FYNNEI. Trimming stripped 6 bases from V and 7 bases from J, with 16 bases between. CDR3 sequence reads: CASSSQQGVNSPLHF. The CDR3, as DNA: TGTGCCAGCAGCTCGCAACAGGGAGTGAATTCACCCCTCCACTTT. The whole variable domain, filled in from reference TRBV2 and TRBJ1-6, reads EPEVTQTPSHQVTQMGQEVILRCVPISNHLYFYWYRQILGQKVEFLVSFYNNEISEKSEIFDDQFSVERPDGSNFTLKIRSTKLEDSAMYFCASSSQQGVNSPLHFGNGTRLTVT.

In DNA form, the CDR3 reads TGTGCCAGCAGCTCCGGCGGTGGGAGCATCTACAATGAGCAGTTCTTC. Protein product: CASSSGGGSIYNEQFF. The chain has TRBV5-5 and TRBJ2-1, with D maybe TRBD2 (5 bases). CDR3 length equals 16 residues. V dropped 3 bases and J dropped 3 bases, with 16 bases sitting between them. The germline gives CDR1 SGHKS, CDR2 YYEKEE (reference sequence).

V gene TRBV10-3 combines with J gene TRBJ2-2; D is perhaps TRBD1 or TRBD2 (5 bases each). Per germline, CDR1 ENHRY and CDR2 SYGVKD. V lost 10 bases, J lost 3 bases, and 15 bases lay in between. This CDR3 contains 14 residues. The CDR3 nucleotides are TGTGCCACCAGGGAGCAGGGATACACCGGGGAGCTGTTTTTT. It encodes CATREQGYTGELFF.

Only a few counts were recorded for this clonotype. The chain carries TRBV20-1 and TRBJ2-2, with 10 bases lining up with TRBD2. The trim removed 6 bases at V and 4 bases at J, leaving 8 bases unmatched. The germline V gene encodes CDR1 DFQATT and CDR2 SNEGSKA (reference sequence). The CDR3 covers 15 residues. This CDR3 is CSAYPSGSLTGELFF. In DNA, the CDR3 is TGCAGTGCCTACCCTAGCGGGAGCCTCACCGGGGAGCTGTTTTTT.

The sample holds one count of this clonotype. This chain connects TRBV4-2 to TRBJ2-2; 9 bases are a match to TRBD1. Germline assignment: CDR1 LGHNA and CDR2 YNFKEQ. J was trimmed by 5 bases and V by 0 bases; bases with no gene match: 4. CDR3 length equals 16 residues. The CDR3 region has the DNA TGTGCCAGCAGCCAAGAAGGGACAGGGTGGACCGGGGAGCTGTTTTTT. Protein product: CASSQEGTGWTGELFF.